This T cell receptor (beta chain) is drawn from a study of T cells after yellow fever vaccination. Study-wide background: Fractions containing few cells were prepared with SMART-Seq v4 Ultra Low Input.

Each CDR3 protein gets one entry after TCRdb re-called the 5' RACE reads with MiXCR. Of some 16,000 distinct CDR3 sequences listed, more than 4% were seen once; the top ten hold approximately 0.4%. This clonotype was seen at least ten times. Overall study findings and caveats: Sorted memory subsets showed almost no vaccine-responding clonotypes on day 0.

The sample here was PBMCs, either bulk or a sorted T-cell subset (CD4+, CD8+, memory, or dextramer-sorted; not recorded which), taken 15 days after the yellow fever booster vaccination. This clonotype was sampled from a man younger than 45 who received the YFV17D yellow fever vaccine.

The CDR3 DNA is TGTGCCAGCAGCTTCTGGACAGGGACTTATAGCAATCAGCCCCAGCATTTT. As protein: CASSFWTGTYSNQPQHF. The gene calls are TRBV5-6 and TRBJ1-5, with 8 nucleotides matching TRBD1. The CDR3 runs 17 residues. Germline V gene sequence: CDR1 SGHDT, CDR2 YYEEEE. Germline trimming cut 2 bases from V and 0 bases from J; bases unmatched to any gene: 7.